A selection of T cell receptor beta chains follows, all from one sample in a study of blood T cell repertoires in COVID-19. Measured with immunoSEQ multiplex PCR; TCRdb has only the in-frame clones, and not every one. The repertoire holds tens of thousands of clones, with 85% as singletons. Specimen: peripheral blood. The receptors shown here come from a man between 45 and 60 years old with COVID-19, enrolled during active disease. Both conserved end residues are part of each CDR3. D genes are given only for firm matches. Some rows have no size entry. The others give once, few or many, or a class for an expanded clone.

clone_size,v_call,d_call,j_call,cdr3_aa,cdr3_nt
.,TRBV11-2,.,TRBJ1-2,CASSLVRSRRYGYTF,TGTGCCAGCAGCTTAGTCCGGTCCCGGCGGTATGGCTACACCTTC
.,TRBV7-2,.,TRBJ1-5,CASSPDGVSNQPQHF,TGTGCCAGCAGCCCTGACGGGGTGTCCAATCAGCCCCAGCATTTT
.,TRBV10-1,TRBD2,TRBJ2-5,CASSESSGSKTQYF,TGCGCCAGCAGTGAATCCAGCGGGAGTAAGACCCAGTACTTC
once,TRBV5-1,TRBD2,TRBJ2-3,CASRGGYSGGARDTQYF,TGCGCCAGCAGAGGGGGGTACAGCGGGGGTGCGAGAGATACGCAGTATTTT
.,TRBV7-2,.,TRBJ2-3,CASSPRLRPDTQYF,TGTGCCAGCAGCCCACGTTTGAGGCCAGATACGCAGTATTTT
.,TRBV19,.,TRBJ1-4,CASSAGLGGANEKLFF,TGTGCCAGTAGTGCGGGGCTCGGAGGAGCTAATGAAAAACTGTTTTTT
few,TRBV5-1,TRBD1,TRBJ2-5,CASSPGTGGLQETQYF,TGCGCCAGCAGCCCCGGAACAGGGGGCCTCCAAGAGACCCAGTACTTC
.,TRBV19,.,TRBJ1-2,CASSDSQLYGYTF,TGTGCCAGTAGTGACTCCCAGCTATATGGCTACACCTTC
once,TRBV7-9,TRBD1,TRBJ1-3,CASSLGQGPRGNTIYF,TGTGCCAGCAGCTTAGGACAGGGGCCCAGAGGAAACACCATATATTTT
.,TRBV4-1,TRBD1,TRBJ2-6,CASSRVPGQKLSGANVLTF,TGCGCCAGCAGCCGAGTCCCGGGACAGAAACTCTCTGGGGCCAACGTCCTGACTTTC
.,TRBV20-1,.,TRBJ2-1,CSASGAGYNEQFF,TGCAGTGCTAGTGGGGCAGGATACAATGAGCAGTTCTTC
once,TRBV19,.,TRBJ2-1,CASSLRDSLLNEQFF,TGTGCCAGTAGTCTCCGGGACTCCTTACTCAATGAGCAGTTCTTC
.,TRBV19,.,TRBJ2-2,CASSIVGPRGPGELFF,TGTGCCAGTAGTATAGTGGGCCCCCGTGGGCCCGGGGAGCTGTTTTTT
.,TRBV19,TRBD1,TRBJ1-2,CASSVNRGRVTNYGYTF,TGTGCCAGTAGTGTAAACAGGGGGCGCGTCACTAACTATGGCTACACCTTC
few,TRBV7-8,.,TRBJ1-3,CASSLAAGPGNTIYF,TGTGCCAGCAGCTTAGCTGCGGGGCCAGGAAACACCATATATTTT
.,TRBV3-1/TRBV3-2,.,TRBJ2-7,CASSLESQGIYEQYF,TGTGCCAGCAGCCTAGAGTCCCAGGGGATCTACGAGCAGTACTTC
.,TRBV3-1/TRBV3-2,.,TRBJ1-2,CASRLSSATGGYTF,TGTGCCAGCAGGTTATCGTCCGCAACGGGGGGCTACACCTTC
.,TRBV2,TRBD2,TRBJ2-1,CARGSSGSSYNEQFF,TGTGCCAGGGGTAGTAGCGGGAGCTCCTACAATGAGCAGTTCTTC
few,TRBV7-2,.,TRBJ1-6,CASRKGAYNSPLHF,TGTGCCAGTAGAAAGGGGGCCTATAATTCACCCCTCCACTTT
.,TRBV20-1,.,TRBJ2-7,CSARDNYEQYF,TGCAGTGCTAGGGACAACTACGAGCAGTACTTC